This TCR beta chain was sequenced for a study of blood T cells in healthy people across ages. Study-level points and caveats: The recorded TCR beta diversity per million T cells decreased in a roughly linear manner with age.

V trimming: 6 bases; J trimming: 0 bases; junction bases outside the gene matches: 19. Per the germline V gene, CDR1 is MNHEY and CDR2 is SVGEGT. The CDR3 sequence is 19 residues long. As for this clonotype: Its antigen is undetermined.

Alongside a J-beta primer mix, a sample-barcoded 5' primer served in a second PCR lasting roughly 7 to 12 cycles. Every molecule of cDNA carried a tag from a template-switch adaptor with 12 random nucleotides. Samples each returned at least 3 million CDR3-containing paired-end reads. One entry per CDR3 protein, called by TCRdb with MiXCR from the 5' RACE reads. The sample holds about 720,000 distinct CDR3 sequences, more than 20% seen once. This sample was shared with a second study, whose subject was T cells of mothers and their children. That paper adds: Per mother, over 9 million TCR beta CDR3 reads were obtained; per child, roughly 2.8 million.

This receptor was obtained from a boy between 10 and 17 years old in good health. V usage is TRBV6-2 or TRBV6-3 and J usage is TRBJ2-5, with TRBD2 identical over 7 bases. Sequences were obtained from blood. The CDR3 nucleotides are TGTGCCAGCAGCCCACCCCCTTGGCGGGGGAGCCCAAACCAAGAGACCCAGTACTTC. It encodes CASSPPPWRGSPNQETQYF.